The entry below describes one T cell receptor (beta chain). Method: immunoSEQ multiplex PCR; TCRdb's copy keeps in-frame clones and lacks some. The table lists about 62,000 clones, 75% to 90% of them singletons. The CDR3 has 14 amino acids. The V end was cut by 4 bases, the J end by 5 bases, with 14 bases between. Germline lookup yields CDR1 LGHNA and CDR2 YSLEER. The record originates from a study of blood T cell repertoires in COVID-19. The sequencing input was peripheral blood. The clonotype comes from a woman aged 55 to 70 with COVID-19, enrolled during active disease. V gene TRBV4-3 combines with J gene TRBJ1-2; TRBD1 might be the D (5 bases). Written as DNA, the CDR3 is TGCGCCAGCAGCCCGACCCGGGACTTTTATGGCTACACCTTC. It codes for CASSPTRDFYGYTF.